A selection of T cell receptor beta chains follows, all from one sample in a study of OX40 agonist ivuxolimab in advanced cancers. The protocol was immunoSEQ multiplex PCR, while the TCRdb copy is restricted to in-frame clones and leaves out a portion. This sample has under 100,000 clones, with around 93% found just once. The sample was CD4+ or CD8+ T cells sorted from blood, taken in a trial of the OX40 agonist ivuxolimab. These receptors were taken from an adult with an advanced solid tumor such as melanoma, head and neck, liver or kidney cancer. Each CDR3 is given with its conserved first and last residue. D genes are given only for firm matches. A row's size may be missing; if present it is once, few, many or a size class.

d_call | j_call | clone_size | v_call | cdr3_nt | cdr3_aa
- | TRBJ1-6 | - | TRBV11-2 | TGTGCCAGCATCGGGGACCCCTATAATTCACCCCTCCACTTT | CASIGDPYNSPLHF
TRBD1 | TRBJ1-5 | - | TRBV19 | TGTGCCAGTACAAGTTTCTGGACCCAGGGGGACAATCAGCCCCAGCATTTT | CASTSFWTQGDNQPQHF
TRBD1 | TRBJ2-7 | - | TRBV15 | TGTGCCACCAGCAGCCCCGGGACAGGGTCTCTCGAGCAGTACTTC | CATSSPGTGSLEQYF
- | TRBJ2-2 | - | TRBV7-9 | TGTGCCAGCAGCTCCCCCCCGAACACCGGGGAGCTGTTTTTT | CASSSPPNTGELFF
- | TRBJ2-1 | - | TRBV6-1 | TGTGCCAGCAGTGAAGCCTTGGACAGTTACAATGAGCAGTTCTTC | CASSEALDSYNEQFF
TRBD1 | TRBJ2-3 | - | TRBV7-9 | TGTGCCAGCAGCTTAGGGGACAGGGTATCAGATACGCAGTATTTT | CASSLGDRVSDTQYF
- | TRBJ2-1 | - | TRBV9 | TGTGCCAGCAGCGTCTGGGGTACACTACTTTACAATGAGCAGTTCTTC | CASSVWGTLLYNEQFF
- | TRBJ2-1 | - | TRBV5-6 | TGTGCCAGCAGCTTGGTTGTACTACCCAATGAGCAGTTCTTC | CASSLVVLPNEQFF
- | TRBJ1-1 | - | TRBV7-2 | TGTGCCAGCAGCTTAAGTACGGGGAACACTGAAGCTTTCTTT | CASSLSTGNTEAFF
TRBD1 | TRBJ1-2 | - | TRBV19 | TGTGCCAGTAGTATCACAGGGGGCGACTATGGCTACACCTTC | CASSITGGDYGYTF
TRBD1 | TRBJ1-2 | - | TRBV9 | TGTGCCAGCAGCGTAGAGTCAGGGGGCCTGGGTGGCTACACCTTC | CASSVESGGLGGYTF
- | TRBJ1-6 | few | TRBV7-9 | TGTGCCAGCAGGGAAGGGGATTGGAATTCACCCCTCCACTTT | CASREGDWNSPLHF
- | TRBJ1-2 | once | TRBV4-1 | TGCGCCAGCAGCCAGGCCGGCGGGGGGGCCTATGGCTACACCTTC | CASSQAGGGAYGYTF
TRBD1 | TRBJ2-7 | - | TRBV5-1 | TGCGCCAGCGGACAGGCCCGCGAGCAGTACTTC | CASGQAREQYF
TRBD2 | TRBJ2-3 | - | TRBV13 | TGTGCCAGCAGCTTAGAAGGCGGGGGGGCCTCAGATACGCAGTATTTT | CASSLEGGGASDTQYF
- | TRBJ1-1 | - | TRBV6-1 | TGTGCCAGCAGTGACTCCCGGCGGAACACTGAAGCTTTCTTT | CASSDSRRNTEAFF
- | TRBJ2-1 | - | TRBV20-1 | TGCAGTGCTAGAGAATACAATGAGCAGTTCTTC | CSAREYNEQFF
TRBD1 | TRBJ1-2 | once | TRBV18 | TGTGCCAGCTCACCACCGGTGGTCGGACAGGGGGCGACAAACTATGGCTACACCTTC | CASSPPVVGQGATNYGYTF
- | TRBJ2-7 | - | TRBV30 | TGTGCCTGGATCCCAGCCCCCGCCGACGGGTACGACGAGCAGTACTTC | CAWIPAPADGYDEQYF
- | TRBJ2-3 | - | TRBV9 | TGTGCCAGCAGCGCTCCCCCCCCCAGCACAGATACGCAGTATTTT | CASSAPPPSTDTQYF
- | TRBJ2-7 | - | TRBV11-2 | TGTGCCAGCAGCTTAGAGACTACTCTCTACGAGCAGTACTTC | CASSLETTLYEQYF
- | TRBJ2-1 | once | TRBV13 | TGTGCCAGCAGCCCCCGGACTGGGAGCTCCTACAATGAGCAGTTCTTC | CASSPRTGSSYNEQFF
- | TRBJ1-5 | few | TRBV10-3 | TGTGCCATCAGTGAGCCAGGGTTGGTGCCCCAGCATTTT | CAISEPGLVPQHF
- | TRBJ2-1 | once | TRBV4-3 | TGCGCCAGCAGCCAATCGTGGGGGGCGCCCCTTAACAATGAGCAGTTCTTC | CASSQSWGAPLNNEQFF
- | TRBJ2-5 | - | TRBV5-1 | TGCGCCACCACGGGACCCACTTATCCGGGGACCCAGTACTTC | CATTGPTYPGTQYF
- | TRBJ2-5 | - | TRBV27 | TGTGCCAGCAGTGGGTCTGCCGGGCATATACAAGAGACCCAGTACTTC | CASSGSAGHIQETQYF
- | TRBJ1-2 | - | TRBV27 | TGTGCCAGCAGTTTGTCAGCCAACTATGGCTACACCTTC | CASSLSANYGYTF
- | TRBJ2-7 | once | TRBV5-1 | TGCGCCAGCAGCTTGTCCGTTGGATTCGACGAGCAGTACTTC | CASSLSVGFDEQYF
- | TRBJ1-2 | - | TRBV7-8 | TGTGCCAGCAGCTTAGAGTCAGGTCCCTATGGCTACACCTTC | CASSLESGPYGYTF